The next 20 T cell receptor beta chains were all read from a single sample in a study of shared clonotypes between healthy human individuals. Naive CD8 populations comprised CD45RO-negative cells positively selected for CCR7, excluding terminally differentiated effector memory CD45RA+ cells. Produced via immunoSEQ multiplex PCR; TCRdb's table is partial and in-frame only. The table has over 750,000 clones, 90% to 98% seen once. The sequenced sample consisted of naive CD8+ T cells sorted from blood. The receptor set was obtained from a man aged 25 to 40 in good health.

The chain combines TRBV7-9 with TRBJ1-2; TRBD1 matches at 10 bases. CDR3 length: 14 residues. The junction had 3 bases not matched to a gene; V was cut back by 5 bases and J by 3 bases. CDR1 SEHNR and CDR2 FQNEAQ come from the germline V gene (reference sequence). In DNA form, the CDR3 reads TGTGCCAGCAGCCCCGGGACAGGGGACTATGGCTACACCTTC. Encoded protein: CASSPGTGDYGYTF.

The gene calls are TRBV6-5 and TRBJ2-7; D is uncertain. The CDR3 extends over 13 amino acids. Germline V lookup: CDR1 MNHEY, CDR2 SVGAGI. Deletions cut 0 bases from V and 3 bases from J, with 6 bases between. CDR3 protein: CASSYSTDYEQYF. In nucleotides, the CDR3 is TGTGCCAGCAGTTACTCGACCGACTACGAGCAGTACTTC.

The chain has TRBV11-3 and TRBJ2-2, with 11 nucleotides matching TRBD1. Germline-derived CDR1 and CDR2 are SGHNT and YENEEA. The CDR3 totals 16 residues. With 5 bases clipped from V and 7 bases from J, the junction kept 9 bases outside the gene matches. The CDR3 DNA reads TGTGCCAGCAGCCCAAGGGGGACAGGGGGAGTCGGGGAGCTGTTTTTT. Translating gives CASSPRGTGGVGELFF.

This chain joins TRBV7-9 and TRBJ2-7; D may be TRBD2 (5 bases). V was shortened by 2 bases and J by 2 bases, with 16 bases between the two germline ends. Germline CDR1 reads SEHNR; CDR2 reads FQNEAQ (reference sequence). This CDR3 is built from 16 residues. CDR3 amino acids: CASSLPVKRITYEQYF. The CDR3 region has the DNA TGTGCCAGCAGCTTACCCGTGAAGCGGATCACCTACGAGCAGTACTTC.

This clone was seen only once. This chain joins TRBV9 and TRBJ1-4; tentative D call: TRBD1 (6 bases). The CDR3 is 15 amino acids. Per the germline V gene, CDR1 is SGDLS and CDR2 is YYNGEE. Between the trimmed V and J ends, which lost 2 bases and 3 bases, there was a span of 11 bases. CDR3 DNA: TGTGCCAGCAGCGTGTCAGGGGATTCTAATGAAAAACTGTTTTTT. This translates into CASSVSGDSNEKLFF.

This chain links TRBV4-1 with TRBJ1-2; weak D call: TRBD1 (6 bases). This CDR3 is 15 amino acids long. V gave up 1 base and J gave up 10 bases, with 19 bases separating them. Germline V CDR1 and CDR2: MGHRA, YSYEKL. The CDR3 sequence: CASSQGRGGNRPYTF. Here the CDR3 DNA reads TGCGCCAGCAGCCAAGGAAGGGGGGGGAACAGACCCTACACCTTC.

The DNA for the CDR3 is TGTGCCAGTAGTACCGTTAGCGGGATAGCCAAAAACATTCAGTACTTC. This codes for CASSTVSGIAKNIQYF. J is TRBJ2-4 and V is TRBV19, with TRBD2 matching over 8 bases. The V and J ends lost 4 bases and 0 bases, in that order; junction bases with no gene match: 5. The CDR3 runs to 16 residues. Germline V gene sequence: CDR1 LNHDA, CDR2 SQIVND (reference sequence).

This clone has just one count. This sequence joins TRBV7-9 and TRBJ2-2; D not certain. This CDR3 is built from 12 residues. Trimming pared 4 bases from V and 6 bases from J, leaving 6 bases between. Per germline, CDR1 SEHNR and CDR2 FQNEAQ (reference sequence). The CDR3 loop reads CASSSLPGELFF. In DNA, the CDR3 is TGTGCCAGCAGCTCCCTCCCCGGGGAGCTGTTTTTT.

The chain has TRBV6-5 and TRBJ1-5; the D is unclear. Germline CDR1 MNHEY, CDR2 SVGAGI. Trimming stripped 6 bases from V and 7 bases from J, with 13 bases between. This CDR3 is built from 13 residues. CDR3 protein: CASSPGDSQPQHF. Written as DNA, the CDR3 is TGTGCCAGCAGCCCTGGGGATTCACAGCCCCAGCATTTT.

The genes are TRBV5-1 and TRBJ2-7; the D gene is possibly TRBD2 (6 bases). Germline V CDR1 and CDR2: SGHRS, YFSETQ. Trimming removed 5 bases at V and 6 bases at J, with 21 bases between. The CDR3 loop spans 15 amino acids. CDR3 loop: CASRPMGLAGIEQYF. Written as DNA, the CDR3 is TGCGCCAGCAGACCAATGGGACTGGCCGGGATCGAGCAGTACTTC.

This sequence joins TRBV4-1 and TRBJ1-1; D remains ambiguous. Looked up from germline, CDR1 is MGHRA and CDR2 is YSYEKL. Trimming removed 4 bases from V and 3 bases from J, with 9 bases in between. This CDR3 comprises 13 residues. Here the CDR3 reads CASSPRLYTEAFF. CDR3 sequence (DNA): TGCGCCAGCAGCCCCAGACTTTACACTGAAGCTTTCTTT.

V and J are TRBV7-9 and TRBJ2-1; 10 positions match TRBD2. Germline values: CDR1 SEHNR, CDR2 FQNEAQ (reference sequence). This CDR3 region has 15 residues. The trim removed 6 bases at V and 8 bases at J, leaving 10 bases unmatched. For the CDR3, the DNA is TGTGCCAGCAGAGGGGGTAGCGGGAGGTCGGATGAGCAGTTCTTC. Translation gives CASRGGSGRSDEQFF. Supplemented by reference TRBV7-9 and TRBJ2-1, the full variable domain reads DTGVSQNPRHKITKRGQNVTFRCDPISEHNRLYWYRQTLGQGPEFLTYFQNEAQLEKSRLLSDRFSAERPKGSFSTLEIQRTEQGDSAMYLCASRGGSGRSDEQFFGPGTRLTVL.

The chain links TRBV7-9 to TRBJ1-1, with no clear D. V was pared by 5 bases and J by 2 bases, with 15 bases between. This CDR3 spans 15 amino acids. The germline V gene has CDR1 SEHNR and CDR2 FQNEAQ (reference sequence). The DNA for the CDR3 is TGTGCCAGCAGCCTCTGGGAGGGATTAAACACTGAAGCTTTCTTT. Translating it yields CASSLWEGLNTEAFF.

V usage is TRBV29-1 and J usage is TRBJ2-5; D gene unclear. Germline V gene data show CDR1 as SQVTM and CDR2 as ANQGSEA. The CDR3 covers 12 residues. Trimming took off 3 bases at V and 1 base at J, with 6 bases between the two ends. The CDR3 DNA follows: TGCAGCGTTGATAGCATCCAAGAGACCCAGTACTTC. Translating gives CSVDSIQETQYF.

The chain has TRBV9 and TRBJ2-3; 7 nucleotides align to TRBD1. The CDR3 totals 15 residues. Trimming removed 5 bases from V and 4 bases from J; junction bases left unmatched: 10. Per germline, CDR1 SGDLS and CDR2 YYNGEE. CDR3 DNA: TGTGCCAGCAGTGCAGAACAGGGGCCAGCAGATACGCAGTATTTT. This sequence encodes CASSAEQGPADTQYF.

The count of this clone is one. The rearrangement uses TRBV2 and TRBJ2-1; TRBD2 matches 7 bases. From germline, CDR1 is SNHLY and CDR2 FYNNEI. The CDR3 is 17 residues long. After removal of 5 bases from V and 0 bases from J, the junction contained 10 bases not matched to a gene. The CDR3: CASSIRLAPSSYNEQFF. The CDR3 DNA reads as TGTGCCAGCAGTATAAGACTAGCACCCAGCTCCTACAATGAGCAGTTCTTC.

The V and J genes are TRBV11-2 and TRBJ2-5; D may be TRBD2 (5 bases). This CDR3 is built from 17 residues. Germline CDR1 SGHAT, CDR2 FQNNGV. Trimming cost V 0 bases and J 3 bases, with 17 bases left between them. The CDR3 region is CASSLDQWVLAEETQYF. Here the CDR3 DNA reads TGTGCCAGCAGCTTAGATCAGTGGGTCCTAGCTGAAGAGACCCAGTACTTC.

A single count supports this clone. This sequence joins TRBV10-3 and TRBJ2-7; a weak D match, TRBD1 (6 bases). This CDR3 comprises 16 residues. With 3 bases removed from V and 3 bases from J, the gap between germline ends came to 18 bases. The germline V gene has CDR1 ENHRY and CDR2 SYGVKD. The CDR3 is CAISDATGTLGYEQYF. The DNA for the CDR3 is TGTGCCATCAGTGACGCAACCGGGACACTTGGCTACGAGCAGTACTTC.

The chain links TRBV5-1 to TRBJ2-1; TRBD2 aligns across 8 bases. The CDR3 is 15 amino acids. V was pared by 3 bases and J by 8 bases, with 10 bases of the junction left unmatched. CDR1 SGHRS and CDR2 YFSETQ come from the germline V gene. For the CDR3, the DNA is TGCGCCAGCAGCTGGAGCCTAGCGGGCCGGGATGAGCAGTTCTTC. Translated, it gives CASSWSLAGRDEQFF.

V usage is TRBV7-9 and J usage is TRBJ2-5; perhaps TRBD2 as D (6 bases). Looked up from germline, CDR1 is SEHNR and CDR2 is FQNEAQ (reference sequence). This CDR3 comprises 13 residues. The V and J ends lost 5 bases and 5 bases respectively, with 12 bases between them. CDR3: CASSPGEWETQYF. Written as DNA, the CDR3 is TGTGCCAGCAGCCCGGGGGAATGGGAGACCCAGTACTTC.